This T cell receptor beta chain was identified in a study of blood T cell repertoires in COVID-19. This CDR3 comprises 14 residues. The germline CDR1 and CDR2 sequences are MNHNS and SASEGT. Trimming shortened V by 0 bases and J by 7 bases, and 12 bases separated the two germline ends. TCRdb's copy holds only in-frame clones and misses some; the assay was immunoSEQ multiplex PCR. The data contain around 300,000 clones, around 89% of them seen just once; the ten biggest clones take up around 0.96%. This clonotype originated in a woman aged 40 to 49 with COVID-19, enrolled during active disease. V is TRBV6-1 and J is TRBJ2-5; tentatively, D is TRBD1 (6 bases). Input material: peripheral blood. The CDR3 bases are TGTGCCAGCAGTGAAGCACCTGGGGGCGGGACCCAGTACTTC. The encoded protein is CASSEAPGGGTQYF.